These 9 T cell receptor beta chains share one sample of origin, sequenced in a study of blood T cell repertoires in COVID-19. The method was immunoSEQ multiplex PCR; TCRdb's version includes in-frame clones alone and lacks a portion of them. The data contain around 430,000 clones, 70% to 90% of them singletons. The sample comprised peripheral blood. The source of these receptors is a woman in her forties or fifties with COVID-19, enrolled during active disease.

For the CDR3, the DNA is TGTGCCAGCAGACTAGACATTAGCAATCAGCCCCAGCATTTT. Residues: CASRLDISNQPQHF. V usage is TRBV2 and J usage is TRBJ1-5, with D unclear. The V end was cut by 6 bases, the J end by 0 bases, with 9 bases between. The CDR3 length is 14 residues. From germline, CDR1 is SNHLY and CDR2 FYNNEI.

The chain recombines TRBV4-1 with TRBJ2-3; weak D call: TRBD2 (5 bases). The CDR3 runs 15 residues. V lost 2 bases, J lost 2 bases, and 11 bases lay in between. CDR1 and CDR2 (germline): MGHRA, YSYEKL. The CDR3 loop reads CASSQFGLHTDTQYF. The CDR3 DNA sequence: TGCGCCAGCAGCCAATTCGGACTGCACACAGATACGCAGTATTTT.

The V gene is TRBV9, the J gene TRBJ1-1; TRBD1 is a possible D gene (5 bases). Germline lookup yields CDR1 SGDLS and CDR2 YYNGEE. CDR3 length: 17 amino acids. Between the trimmed V and J ends, which lost 4 bases and 3 bases, there was a span of 22 bases. The CDR3 loop reads CASSFGTIADRDTEAFF. In DNA, the CDR3 is TGTGCCAGCAGCTTCGGGACTATCGCCGACCGGGACACTGAAGCTTTCTTT.

The rearrangement links TRBV12-5 to TRBJ2-5, with D perhaps TRBD2 (7 bases). Germline CDR1 and CDR2: LGHNT and FRNRAP. The CDR3 covers 14 residues. V was clipped by 5 bases and J by 5 bases, with 15 bases between them. The CDR3 is CASGPEGGWETQYF. The CDR3 DNA is TGTGCTAGTGGTCCCGAGGGGGGGTGGGAGACCCAGTACTTC.

The CDR3 coding sequence is TGTGCCAGCAGCTTAGCCGGGGGAGTGGGTGAAAAACTGTTTTTT. It yields the protein CASSLAGGVGEKLFF. The V and J genes are TRBV5-4 and TRBJ1-4; perhaps TRBD1 as D (5 bases). The V gene lost 2 bases and the J gene lost 7 bases, with 15 bases spanning the gap. The length of the CDR3 is 15 residues. Germline-derived CDR1 and CDR2 are SGHNT and YYREEE (reference sequence).

The gene calls are TRBV5-4 and TRBJ2-3; no reliable D call. The length of the CDR3 is 15 residues. Germline values: CDR1 SGHNT, CDR2 YYREEE (reference sequence). V was trimmed by 0 bases and J by 0 bases, leaving 8 bases between them. CDR3 nucleotides: TGTGCCAGCAGCTTGGTTCAGGATAGCACAGATACGCAGTATTTT. Its protein is CASSLVQDSTDTQYF.

V usage is TRBV7-8 and J usage is TRBJ2-7; TRBD2 matches at 8 bases. CDR3 length equals 15 residues. CDR1 is SGHVS, CDR2 FQNEAQ, per germline. The J segment lost 3 bases and the V segment lost 3 bases, leaving 7 bases of the junction unmatched. Here the CDR3 DNA reads TGTGCCAGCAGCTTTCGGGCTAGCGGGTTCTACGAGCAGTACTTC. It codes for CASSFRASGFYEQYF.

This chain joins TRBV29-1 and TRBJ2-7, with a possible D match to TRBD2 (6 bases). Looked up from germline, CDR1 is SQVTM and CDR2 is ANQGSEA. This CDR3 spans 13 amino acids. The V and J ends lost 6 bases and 4 bases respectively, with 16 bases between them. The CDR3: CSVTRRAGYEQYF. The CDR3 DNA is TGCAGCGTGACCCGCCGGGCGGGATACGAGCAGTACTTC.

This sequence joins TRBV7-8 and TRBJ1-1; possibly TRBD1 for D (6 bases). With 3 bases removed from V and 8 bases from J, the gap between germline ends came to 10 bases. The germline V gene encodes CDR1 SGHVS and CDR2 FQNEAQ. The CDR3 has 12 amino acids. CDR3 sequence (DNA): TGTGCCAGCAGCTTCAGGGGTGGGGAAGCTTTCTTT. This codes for CASSFRGGEAFF.